The T cell receptor (beta chain) under discussion was sequenced for a study of blood T cells in healthy people across ages. It was with a sample-barcoded 5' primer and a J-beta primer mix that a second PCR of roughly 6 to 12 cycles was run. TCRdb redid the calling of the 5' RACE reads with MiXCR, one entry per CDR3 protein. The sample includes 1.5 million or so distinct CDR3 sequences, 40% to 50% of them seen just once. Trimming took 2 bases from V and 8 from J, leaving 17 bases between them. The V gene's germline CDR1 is SGHDT and CDR2 YYEEEE. The length of the CDR3 is 16 residues. J is TRBJ1-6 and V is TRBV5-6; D is undetermined. The specimen was blood. The TCR was taken from a woman aged 18-29 years in good health. CDR3 coding DNA: TGTGCCAGCAGCTTTCGTCCGAGCGGGCGGGATTCACCCCTCCACTTT. This gives the protein CASSFRPSGRDSPLHF.